This T cell receptor beta chain was obtained from a study of identical twins (dated by TCRdb to 2015 to 2016). Some background on the complete study: To test whether fetal clonotypes persist, the study used deep sequencing on TCR alpha and beta repertoires from monozygotic twins, unrelated adults of various ages, and cord blood. To rule out contamination, replicate twin experiments were performed at different times with different library preparation protocols. Overall study outcomes, separate from this receptor: In monozygotic twins, out-of-frame TCR alpha sharing was systematically underestimated by recombination models, although the models agreed with sharing between unrelated individuals. Compared with coincidental sharing between unrelated individuals, an excess of low generation-probability sequences was observed among out-of-frame TCR alpha sequences shared between twins. Because the same donors could not be followed over many years, the conclusions relied on cross-sectional statistical analysis. Invariant T cells such as MAIT and iNKT could partly confound zero-insertion analyses, though diverse VJ usage argued against this for most clonotypes. In beta out-of-frame sequences, excess twin sharing was weaker, because having fewer shared sequences lowered the signal-to-noise ratio. Abundant cord blood beta clonotypes had fewer insertions, young adult naive repertoires showed a similar but weaker trend, and memory repertoires showed no such trend.

The CDR3, cysteine through phenylalanine, is 14 amino acids long. Of the read, only the CDR3 DNA is kept; its 42 bases are in frame from base 1. Trimming removed 1 base from V and 4 bases from J, leaving 9 bases between the germline ends. According to the germline V gene, CDR1 reads MGHRA and CDR2 reads YSYEKL. All donors were healthy Caucasians. Three pairs of female monozygotic twins, all aged roughly 18 to 29 years, made up the twin cohort. Positive isolation kits from Invitrogen were used to isolate the CD4+ and CD8+ T cell populations. This clonotype was counted many times. Its binding antigen is unknown. Base-call qualities are not available, and no considerably larger clone is one nucleotide away. Libraries came from 5' RACE. The listed sequencing device is Illumina HiSeq 2000. A universal primer binding site was introduced by template switching, and a unique molecular identifier was present in the final cDNA, enabling accurate counting of TCR cDNA molecules. First-strand cDNA for TCR alpha and beta chains was synthesized from specific primers in the conserved constant-segment region. To control for contamination, each cDNA library was double barcoded with a SMART-Mk sample barcode plus Illumina barcodes. TruSeq adapter sequences along with Illumina sample barcodes were introduced in two successive PCR steps. The Illumina HiSeq platform was used with custom primers to sequence TCR alpha and beta cDNA libraries. Concerning the study's data processing: Unique molecular identifiers were extracted from raw reads with MiGEC, and CDR3 positions were determined with MiXCR. Recombination models were inferred per individual with the repgenHMM and IGoR tools using an EM algorithm. The tcR package in R was used for shared clonotype analysis, with sharing normalized by the product of cloneset sizes. To study raw recombination free of thymic and clonal selection effects, out-of-frame nonproductive sequences were analyzed. The raw public reads went through TCRdb reprocessing: fastp at Q25, MiXCR clone calling, in-frame beta chains kept. CDR3 protein sequences are deduplicated, and each keeps its most common genes and DNA. What appears here as the V and J calls and clone size reflects TCRdb's work, not the paper's. For this sample there are about 220,000 distinct CDR3 sequences; 7.5% appear just once. The ten most abundant clones make up under 6.5% of the sample.

These same records also appear under a second study, on yellow fever vaccine responses in identical twins. From the second report: According to the authors, in identical twins the way T cells responded to vaccination appeared partly convergent and partly personalized. Focusing on identical twins, the study followed the T cell clones that responded to the vaccine, and did so with precision.

The sequencing sample was made of CD8+ T cells sorted from blood. The sequence was obtained from a woman aged 18-29 years in good health. The sequence joins TRBV4-1 to TRBJ2-3; possibly the D gene is TRBD2, per 6 matching bases. The CDR3 reads as follows: CASSQVGSADTQYF. The DNA reads TGCGCCAGCAGCCAAGTCGGGAGTGCAGATACGCAGTATTTT.